This paragraph covers one T cell receptor (beta chain) sequence. Germline V lookup: CDR1 SGHNT, CDR2 YENEEA. With 4 bases clipped from V and 10 bases from J, the junction kept 7 bases outside the gene matches. This CDR3 comprises 16 residues. This sample is part of a study of T cells in Graves' hyperthyroidism and ophthalmopathy. Amplified TCR beta CDR3 regions derived from RNA transcripts. HTBI primers were employed in a first-round RT-PCR of the TCR CDR3. MiXCR, run by TCRdb on the multiplex PCR reads, gives a single entry per CDR3 protein. The sample records 130,000 to 150,000 distinct CDR3 sequences, less than 25% being singletons.

V usage is TRBV11-3 and J usage is TRBJ2-4, with 16 bases matching TRBD2. The sequence was collected from a woman in her forties or fifties with Graves' hyperthyroidism that later progressed to Graves' ophthalmopathy. Specimen: blood. The CDR3 spells CASSSGTSGRAYIQYF. In nucleotides, the CDR3 is TGTGCCAGCAGCTCCGGGACTAGCGGGAGGGCCTATATTCAGTACTTC.